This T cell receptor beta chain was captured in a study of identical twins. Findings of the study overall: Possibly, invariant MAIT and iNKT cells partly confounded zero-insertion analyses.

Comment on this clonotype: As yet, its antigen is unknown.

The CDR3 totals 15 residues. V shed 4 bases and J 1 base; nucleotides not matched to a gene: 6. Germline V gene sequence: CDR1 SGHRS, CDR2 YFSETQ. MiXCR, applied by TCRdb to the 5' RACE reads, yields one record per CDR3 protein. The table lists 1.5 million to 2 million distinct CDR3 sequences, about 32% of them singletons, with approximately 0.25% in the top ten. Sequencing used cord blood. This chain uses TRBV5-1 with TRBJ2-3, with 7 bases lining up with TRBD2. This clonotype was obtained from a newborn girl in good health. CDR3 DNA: TGCGCCAGCAGCCCAGCGGGATGGGGCACAGATACGCAGTATTTT. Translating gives CASSPAGWGTDTQYF.